This T cell receptor (beta chain) appears in the sequencing data of a study of T cell responses to AZD1222 COVID-19 vaccine. Study-level background: Analysis merged second doses at about 4 or about 12 weeks.

Clones were read by immunoSEQ multiplex PCR, and TCRdb kept only the in-frame ones, dropping some. The table lists about 120,000 clones, around nine tenths of them singletons. This clone is a singleton in its sample. Its antigen is not known. V lost 3 bases and J lost 1, with 1 base in between. The CDR3 consists of 11 residues. CDR1 and CDR2 (germline): SGHNT, YYREEE (reference sequence). Study-level findings and limits: All repertoire sampling was performed exclusively after the peak T cell response. White British people made up most donors, females outnumbered males, and clonal diversity was possibly underestimated. Recipients of AZD1222 seropositive at baseline numbered only 5 to 7.

The TCR was taken from an adult in good health. V is TRBV5-4 and J is TRBJ2-5, with D unclear. The sequencing here drew on peripheral blood, taken on day 0 of AZD1222 vaccination. The chain's CDR3 is CASSSQETQYF. CDR3 nucleotide sequence: TGTGCCAGCAGCTCCCAAGAGACCCAGTACTTC.